In this sample, the clone carrying this T cell receptor beta chain turned up once. CDR1 and CDR2 (germline): SGHRS, YFSETQ. The CDR3 has 14 residues. V shed 0 bases and J shed 4 bases, with 8 bases lying between them. When the RNA was reverse transcribed, random hexamers were used with an input of roughly 0.45 to 1 ug. Across 54 Vbeta and 13 Jbeta, immunoSEQ multiplex PCR amplified TCR beta CDR3. From the immunoSEQ multiplex PCR reads, TCRdb called clonotypes with MiXCR, one entry per CDR3 protein. The sample consists of over 150,000 distinct CDR3 sequences, approximately 94% of them appearing once. The data were obtained in a study of CD8 T cells in Susac syndrome.

The material sequenced was CD4+ T cells from PBMCs. This clonotype originated in a human donor with Susac syndrome. This chain uses TRBV5-1 with TRBJ2-1; D is unresolved. DNA for the CDR3: TGCGCCAGCAGCTTGGGACCGACATACAATGAGCAGTTCTTC. Amino acids: CASSLGPTYNEQFF.